This T cell receptor (beta chain) was found in a study of T-cell memory formation after mild COVID-19. Overall study: Among the donors, TCR clusters were largely specific to each donor. Notes on the study in general: Several responding clones turned up in pre-infection memory, indicating that cross-reactive memory may have taken part. Confirmation was lacking for SARS-CoV-2 specificity of second-wave clones that peaked on day 37.

TCRdb itself ran the 5' RACE reads through MiXCR, one entry per CDR3 protein. The repertoire holds more than 80,000 distinct CDR3 sequences, with approximately 17% as singletons. Points on this clonotype: The antigen remains unidentified.

The CDR3 is made up of 16 amino acids. Trimming pared 0 bases from V and 2 bases from J, leaving 11 bases between. Per germline, CDR1 SGHNT and CDR2 YENEEA. This chain links TRBV11-3 with TRBJ2-1; a possible D gene is TRBD1 (5 bases). This receptor was obtained from an adult woman who had mild COVID-19 (a few samples of this study predate the infection). Cell type and time point are not known. Sequencing was done on a sample of PBMCs or a T cell subset sorted from them (not recorded which). CDR3 DNA sequence: TGTGCCAGCAGCTTAGACACTACAGGAGCCTACAATGAGCAGTTCTTC. It is translated as CASSLDTTGAYNEQFF.